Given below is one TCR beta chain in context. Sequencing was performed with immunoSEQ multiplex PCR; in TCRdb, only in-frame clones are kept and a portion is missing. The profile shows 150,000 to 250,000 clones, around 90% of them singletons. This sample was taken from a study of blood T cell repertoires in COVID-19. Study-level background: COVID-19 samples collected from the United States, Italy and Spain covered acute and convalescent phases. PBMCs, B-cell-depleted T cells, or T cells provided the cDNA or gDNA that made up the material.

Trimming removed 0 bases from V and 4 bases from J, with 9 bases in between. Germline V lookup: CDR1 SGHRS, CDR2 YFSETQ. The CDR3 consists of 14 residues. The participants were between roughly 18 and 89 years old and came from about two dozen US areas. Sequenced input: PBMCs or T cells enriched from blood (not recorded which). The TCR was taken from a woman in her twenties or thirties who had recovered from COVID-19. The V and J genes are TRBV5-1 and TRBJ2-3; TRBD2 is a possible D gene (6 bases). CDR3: CASSLDPGADTQYF. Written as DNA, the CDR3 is TGCGCCAGCAGCTTGGACCCGGGGGCAGATACGCAGTATTTT.